The source of this TCR beta chain is a study of OX40 agonist ivuxolimab in advanced cancers. For the study at large: The study enrolled dose-escalation patients with hepatocellular carcinoma, melanoma, renal cell or head and neck cancer. Study results and caveats: The antigen specificity of the peripheral T cells (those that were expanded) was not determined. Nonresponders, in some cases, also had low normalized T-cell clonal expansion. By week 6 at 0.1 to 3.0 mg/kg, blood CD4+ and CD8+ T cells had expanded clonally.

V was cut by 4 bases and J by 2 bases, with 4 bases left in between. Germline V gives CDR1 SGHTA, CDR2 FQGNSA. The CDR3 is made up of 12 amino acids. Generated by immunoSEQ multiplex PCR, the TCRdb table keeps only in-frame clones and is missing some. The sample contains 40,000 to 60,000 clones, about three quarters of which appear only once. As regards this clone: Its antigen is currently unknown.

The sequence came from an adult with an advanced solid tumor such as melanoma, head and neck, liver or kidney cancer. This specimen consisted of CD4+ or CD8+ T cells sorted from blood, obtained in a trial of the OX40 agonist ivuxolimab. The chain uses TRBV7-2 and TRBJ2-3; D gene ambiguous. The CDR3 DNA sequence: TGTGCCAGCAGCTCCAACACAGATACGCAGTATTTT. Its translation: CASSSNTDTQYF.